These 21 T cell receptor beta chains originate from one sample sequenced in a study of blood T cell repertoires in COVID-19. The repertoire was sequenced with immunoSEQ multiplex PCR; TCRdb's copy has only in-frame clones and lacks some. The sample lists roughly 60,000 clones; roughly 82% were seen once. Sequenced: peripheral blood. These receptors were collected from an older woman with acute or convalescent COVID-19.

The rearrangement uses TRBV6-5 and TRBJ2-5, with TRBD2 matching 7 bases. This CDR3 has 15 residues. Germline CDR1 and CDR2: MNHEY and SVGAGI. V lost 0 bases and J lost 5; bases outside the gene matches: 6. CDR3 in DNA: TGTGCCAGCAGTTACTCGGGGGGGTTCGGGGAGACCCAGTACTTC. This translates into CASSYSGGFGETQYF.

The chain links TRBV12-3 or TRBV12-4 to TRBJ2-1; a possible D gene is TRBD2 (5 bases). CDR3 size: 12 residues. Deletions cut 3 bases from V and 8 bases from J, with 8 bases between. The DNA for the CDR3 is TGTGCCAGCAGTTTCGGGGTTTATGAGCAGTTCTTC. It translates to CASSFGVYEQFF.

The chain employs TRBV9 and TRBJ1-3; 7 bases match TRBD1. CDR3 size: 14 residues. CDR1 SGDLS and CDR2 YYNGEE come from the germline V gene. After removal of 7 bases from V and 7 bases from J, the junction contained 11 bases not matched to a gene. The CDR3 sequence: CASGGQPGGNTIYF. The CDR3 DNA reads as TGTGCCAGCGGGGGACAGCCGGGCGGGAACACCATATATTTT.

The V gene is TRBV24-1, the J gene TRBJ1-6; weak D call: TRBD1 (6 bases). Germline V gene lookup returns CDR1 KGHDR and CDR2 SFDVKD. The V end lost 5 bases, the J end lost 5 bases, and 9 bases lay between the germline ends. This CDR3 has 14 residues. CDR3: CATSAGGNNSPLHF. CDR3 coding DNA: TGTGCCACCAGTGCGGGGGGCAATAATTCACCCCTCCACTTT.

The CDR3 nucleotides read TGCGCCAGCAGCTTGGGGGGCAGGGGCGATAGTAGGAACACTGAAGCTTTCTTT. This codes for CASSLGGRGDSRNTEAFF. V usage is TRBV5-1 and J usage is TRBJ1-1; maybe TRBD1 (6 bases). Per germline, CDR1 SGHRS and CDR2 YFSETQ. CDR3 length: 18 amino acids. Trimming removed 0 bases at V and 1 base at J, with 19 bases between.

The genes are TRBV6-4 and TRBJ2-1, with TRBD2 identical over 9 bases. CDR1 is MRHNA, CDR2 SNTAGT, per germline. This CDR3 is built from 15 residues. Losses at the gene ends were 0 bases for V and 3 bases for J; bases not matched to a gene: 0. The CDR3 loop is CASSDSAGGYNEQFF. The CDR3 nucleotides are TGTGCCAGCAGTGACTCAGCGGGGGGCTACAATGAGCAGTTCTTC.

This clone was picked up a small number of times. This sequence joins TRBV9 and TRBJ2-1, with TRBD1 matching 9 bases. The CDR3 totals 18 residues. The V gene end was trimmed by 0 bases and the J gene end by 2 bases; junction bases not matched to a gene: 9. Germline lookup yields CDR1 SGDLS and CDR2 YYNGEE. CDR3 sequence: CASSVDPHGTGTYNEQFF. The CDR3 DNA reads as TGTGCCAGCAGCGTAGACCCCCATGGGACAGGGACCTACAATGAGCAGTTCTTC.

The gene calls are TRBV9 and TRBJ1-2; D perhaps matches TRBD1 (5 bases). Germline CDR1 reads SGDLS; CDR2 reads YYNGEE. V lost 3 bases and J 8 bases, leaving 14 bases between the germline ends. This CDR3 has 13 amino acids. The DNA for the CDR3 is TGTGCCAGCAGCGCAAGTGGGACTTTGGGCTACACCTTC. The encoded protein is CASSASGTLGYTF.

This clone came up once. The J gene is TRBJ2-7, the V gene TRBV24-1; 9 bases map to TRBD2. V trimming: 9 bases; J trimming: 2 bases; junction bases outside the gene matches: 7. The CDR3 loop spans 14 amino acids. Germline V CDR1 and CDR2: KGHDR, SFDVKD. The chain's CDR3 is CATSPAGGAYEQYF. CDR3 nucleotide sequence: TGTGCCACCTCCCCCGCGGGGGGGGCCTACGAGCAGTACTTC.

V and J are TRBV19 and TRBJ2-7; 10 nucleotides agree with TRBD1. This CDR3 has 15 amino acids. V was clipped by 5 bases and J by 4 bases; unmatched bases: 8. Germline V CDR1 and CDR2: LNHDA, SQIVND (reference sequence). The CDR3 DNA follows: TGTGCCAGTAGTCCGACAGGGACAGGGGCTTACGAGCAGTACTTC. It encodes CASSPTGTGAYEQYF. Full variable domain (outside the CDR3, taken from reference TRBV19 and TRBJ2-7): DGGITQSPKYLFRKEGQNVTLSCEQNLNHDAMYWYRQDPGQGLRLIYYSQIVNDFQKGDIAEGYSVSREKKESFPLTVTSAQKNPTAFYLCASSPTGTGAYEQYFGPGTRLTVT.

This chain's CDR3 is CAITSDRGGTEAFF. In DNA form, the CDR3 reads TGTGCCATCACCTCGGACAGGGGAGGGACTGAAGCTTTCTTT. The rearrangement uses TRBV10-3 and TRBJ1-1; 9 nucleotides agree with TRBD1. This CDR3 spans 14 amino acids. Germline V gene lookup returns CDR1 ENHRY and CDR2 SYGVKD. J was trimmed by 5 bases and V by 7 bases; bases with no gene match: 8.

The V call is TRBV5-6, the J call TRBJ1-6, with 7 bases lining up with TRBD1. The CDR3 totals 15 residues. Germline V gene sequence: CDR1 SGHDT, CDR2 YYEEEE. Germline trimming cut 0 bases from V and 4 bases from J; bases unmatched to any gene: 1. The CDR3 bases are TGTGCCAGCAGCTTGGAACAGGGGTATAATTCACCCCTCCACTTT. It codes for CASSLEQGYNSPLHF.

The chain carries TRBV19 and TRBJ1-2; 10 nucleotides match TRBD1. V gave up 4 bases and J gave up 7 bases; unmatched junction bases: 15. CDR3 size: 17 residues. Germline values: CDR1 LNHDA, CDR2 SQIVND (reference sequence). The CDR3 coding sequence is TGTGCCAGTAGTACTACCGGGACAGGGGTCTCATTACGTGGCTACACCTTC. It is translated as CASSTTGTGVSLRGYTF.

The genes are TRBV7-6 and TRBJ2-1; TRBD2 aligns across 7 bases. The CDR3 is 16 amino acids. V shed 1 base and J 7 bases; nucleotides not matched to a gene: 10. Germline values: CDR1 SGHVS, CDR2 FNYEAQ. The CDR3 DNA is TGTGCCAGCAGCTTAGAAGTCGGGGGGAATAGGAATGAGCAGTTCTTC. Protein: CASSLEVGGNRNEQFF.

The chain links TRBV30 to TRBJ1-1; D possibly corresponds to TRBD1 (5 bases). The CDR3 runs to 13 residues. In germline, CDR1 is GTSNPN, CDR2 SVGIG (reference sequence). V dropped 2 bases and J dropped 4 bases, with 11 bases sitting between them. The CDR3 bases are TGTGCCTGGAGTTTTTCTGGGGCCACTGAAGCTTTCTTT. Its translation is CAWSFSGATEAFF.

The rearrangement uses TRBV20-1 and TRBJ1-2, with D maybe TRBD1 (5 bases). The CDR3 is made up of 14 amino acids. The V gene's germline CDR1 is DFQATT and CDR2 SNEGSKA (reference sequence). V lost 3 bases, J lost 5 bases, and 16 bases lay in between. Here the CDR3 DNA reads TGCAGTGCTAGTTCGGGGGTTTTGGGGTATGGCTACACCTTC. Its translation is CSASSGVLGYGYTF.

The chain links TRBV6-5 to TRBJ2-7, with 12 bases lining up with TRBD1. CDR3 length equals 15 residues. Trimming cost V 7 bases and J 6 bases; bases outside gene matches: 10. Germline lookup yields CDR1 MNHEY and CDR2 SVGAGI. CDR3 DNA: TGTGCCAGCACCCTCCGGGGACAGGGGGCGAGCGAGCAGTACTTC. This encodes CASTLRGQGASEQYF.

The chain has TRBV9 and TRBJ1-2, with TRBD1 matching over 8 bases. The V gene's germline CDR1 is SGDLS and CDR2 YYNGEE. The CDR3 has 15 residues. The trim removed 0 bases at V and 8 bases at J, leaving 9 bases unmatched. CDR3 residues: CASSVGPGGAIGYTF. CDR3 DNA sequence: TGTGCCAGCAGCGTAGGTCCAGGGGGCGCGATCGGCTACACCTTC.

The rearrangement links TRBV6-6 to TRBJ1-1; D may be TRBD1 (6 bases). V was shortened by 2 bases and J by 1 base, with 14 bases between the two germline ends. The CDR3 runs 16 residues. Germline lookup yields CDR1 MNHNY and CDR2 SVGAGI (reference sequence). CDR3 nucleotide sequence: TGTGCCAGCAGTTACCCCCAGGGAGGGGGGAACACTGAAGCTTTCTTT. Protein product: CASSYPQGGGNTEAFF.

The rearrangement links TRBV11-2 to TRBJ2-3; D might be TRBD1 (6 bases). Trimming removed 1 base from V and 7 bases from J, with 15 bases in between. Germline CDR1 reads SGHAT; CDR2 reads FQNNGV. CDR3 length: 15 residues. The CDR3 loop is CASSLGTGQGYTQYF. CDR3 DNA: TGTGCCAGCAGCTTAGGAACAGGGCAGGGATATACGCAGTATTTT.

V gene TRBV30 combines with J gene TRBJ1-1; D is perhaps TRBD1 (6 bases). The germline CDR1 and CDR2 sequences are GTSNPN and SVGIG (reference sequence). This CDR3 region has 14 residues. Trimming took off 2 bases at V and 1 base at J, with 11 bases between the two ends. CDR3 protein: CAWSFGTKNTEAFF. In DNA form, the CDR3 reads TGTGCCTGGAGTTTCGGGACAAAGAACACTGAAGCTTTCTTT. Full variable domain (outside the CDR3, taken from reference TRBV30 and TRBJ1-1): SQTIHQWPATLVQPVGSPLSLECTVEGTSNPNLYWYRQAAGRGLQLLFYSVGIGQISSEVPQNLSASRPQDRQFILSSKKLLLSDSGFYLCAWSFGTKNTEAFFGQGTRLTVV.